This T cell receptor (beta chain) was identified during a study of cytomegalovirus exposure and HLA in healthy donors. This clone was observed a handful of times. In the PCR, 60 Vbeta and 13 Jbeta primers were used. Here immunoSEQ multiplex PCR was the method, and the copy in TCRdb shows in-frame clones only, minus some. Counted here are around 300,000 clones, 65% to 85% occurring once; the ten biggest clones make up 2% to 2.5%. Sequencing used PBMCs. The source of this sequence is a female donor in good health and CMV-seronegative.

Here the CDR3 reads CASKAGASYEQYF. In DNA form, the CDR3 reads TGTGCCAGCAAGGCAGGGGCCTCCTACGAGCAGTACTTC. This chain joins TRBV27 and TRBJ2-7, with D possibly matching TRBD1 (6 bases). V lost 7 bases to trimming and J lost 0 bases, with 10 bases between them. The CDR3 length is 13 residues. Germline V gene data show CDR1 as MNHEY and CDR2 as SMNVEV (reference sequence).